The entry that follows covers one TCR beta chain sequence. Trimming took 4 bases from V and 8 from J, leaving 17 bases between them. The CDR3 is 14 amino acids. In germline, CDR1 is SNHLY, CDR2 FYNNEI. Authors' methods: Nucleated cell number was recorded as an estimate derived from reference gene primer amplification. Libraries were prepared by immunoSEQ multiplex PCR; TCRdb keeps only in-frame clonotypes and omits some of them. V, J and clone size are taken as reported in that table, and D and trimming were inferred from the DNA itself. This table has about 24,000 clones, 80% to 90% appearing once. The data derive from a study of blood T cell repertoires in COVID-19. About the study: In each case, the material was cDNA or gDNA derived from T cells, B-cell-depleted T cells, or PBMCs.

This clonotype was sampled from a man between 65 and 85 years old with acute or convalescent COVID-19. The sequenced sample consisted of peripheral blood. The J gene is TRBJ1-2, the V gene TRBV2; no clear D. The CDR3 protein is CASSVAQSGQGYTF. DNA for the CDR3: TGTGCCAGCAGTGTGGCGCAGTCGGGTCAGGGCTACACCTTC.